This T cell receptor beta chain appears in the sequencing data of a study of blood T cells in healthy people across ages. Using a J-beta primer mix together with a sample-barcoded 5' primer, a second PCR was run for roughly 6 to 11 cycles. TCRdb processed the 5' RACE reads anew with MiXCR; each CDR3 protein has one entry. The sample carries over 950,000 distinct CDR3 sequences, roughly half recorded once. Turning to this clonotype: A much larger clone lies a single base off, so this may be a read error.

Deletions cut 2 bases from V and 4 bases from J, with 15 bases between. Germline loops: CDR1 MGHRA, CDR2 YSYEKL. This CDR3 has 16 amino acids. This TCR came from a woman aged 55 to 70 in good health. Sequenced sample: blood. The chain joins TRBV4-1 to TRBJ2-1; the D is unclear. In nucleotides, the CDR3 is TGCGCCAGCAGCCAACCAGGTCAGTCTTCGTACAATGAGCAGTTCTTC. Its translation is CASSQPGQSSYNEQFF.